The present TCR beta chain was sequenced within a study of cytomegalovirus exposure and HLA in healthy donors. Findings of the study overall: Reportedly, TCR beta sequences accurately predicted HLA-A and HLA-B alleles in most subjects.

Note on this clone: The antigen remains undetermined.

The germline gives CDR1 SNHLY, CDR2 FYNNEI. This CDR3 has 13 amino acids. V shed 10 bases, J shed 4 bases, and the junction held 8 bases outside the gene matches. PCR primers comprised 60 Vbeta and 13 Jbeta primers. Authors' analysis steps: Roughly 76 million unique TCR beta chains, roughly 11 million of them shared, were counted by a later analysis. Libraries were prepared by immunoSEQ multiplex PCR; TCRdb keeps only in-frame clonotypes and omits some of them. V and J calls and clone size come straight from that table; D and trimming were deduced from the DNA. The sample includes nearly 200,000 clones, about 79% seen only once; the top ten take approximately 0.092%.

This sequence was found in a boy between 2 and 10 years old in good health and CMV-seronegative. The sequencing input was PBMCs. This sequence joins TRBV2 and TRBJ2-3; TRBD1 agrees at 7 bases. CDR3 nucleotide sequence: TGTGCCACCAAGTACCAGGGGGCAGATACGCAGTATTTT. The encoded protein is CATKYQGADTQYF.